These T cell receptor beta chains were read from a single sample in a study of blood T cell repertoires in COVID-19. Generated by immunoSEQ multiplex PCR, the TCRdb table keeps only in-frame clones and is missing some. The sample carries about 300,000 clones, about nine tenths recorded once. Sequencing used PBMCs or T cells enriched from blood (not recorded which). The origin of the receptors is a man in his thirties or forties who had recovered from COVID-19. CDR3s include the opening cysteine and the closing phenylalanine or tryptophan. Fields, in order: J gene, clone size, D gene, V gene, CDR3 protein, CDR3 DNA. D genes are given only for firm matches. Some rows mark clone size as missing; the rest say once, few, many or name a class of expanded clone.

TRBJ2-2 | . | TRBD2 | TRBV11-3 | CASSLEGLAYTGELFF | TGTGCCAGCAGCTTAGAGGGACTAGCATACACCGGGGAGCTGTTTTTT
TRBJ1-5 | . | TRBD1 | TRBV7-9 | CASSLTGGVNQPQHF | TGTGCCAGCAGCTTAACAGGGGGCGTAAATCAGCCCCAGCATTTT
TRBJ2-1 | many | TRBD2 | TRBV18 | CASSPSLAGGPEQFF | TGTGCCAGCTCACCCTCCCTAGCGGGAGGGCCTGAGCAGTTCTTC
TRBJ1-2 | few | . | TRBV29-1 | CSVGSRDTANYGYTF | TGCAGCGTTGGGAGCCGGGACACTGCTAACTATGGCTACACCTTC
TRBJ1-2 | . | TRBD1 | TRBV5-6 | CASSLAGGSNYGYTF | TGTGCCAGCAGCTTGGCAGGGGGTAGTAACTATGGCTACACCTTC
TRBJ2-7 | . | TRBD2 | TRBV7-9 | CASSSGLAGVLSYEQYF | TGTGCCAGCAGCTCCGGGCTAGCGGGGGTCCTCTCCTACGAGCAGTACTTC
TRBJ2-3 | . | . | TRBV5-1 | CASSLGGGLSTDTQYF | TGCGCCAGCAGCTTGGGAGGCGGGTTAAGCACAGATACGCAGTATTTT
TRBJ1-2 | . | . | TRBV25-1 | CASSASDRSGYTF | TGTGCCAGCAGTGCCTCCGACAGGAGTGGCTACACCTTC
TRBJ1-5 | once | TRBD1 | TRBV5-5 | CASSYAQGQPQHF | TGTGCCAGCAGCTACGCACAGGGGCAGCCCCAGCATTTT
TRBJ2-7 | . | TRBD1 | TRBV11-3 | CASSFGQVTYEQYF | TGTGCCAGCAGCTTCGGACAGGTTACCTACGAGCAGTACTTC
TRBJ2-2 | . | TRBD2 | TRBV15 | CATSTLAGGPTGELFF | TGTGCCACCAGCACATTAGCGGGAGGGCCGACCGGGGAGCTGTTTTTT
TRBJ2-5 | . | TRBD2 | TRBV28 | CASSFRAVGTNQETQYF | TGTGCCAGCAGTTTTAGGGCCGTTGGGACTAACCAAGAGACCCAGTACTTC
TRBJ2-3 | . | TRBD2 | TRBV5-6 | CASSFWSGGARSADTQYF | TGTGCCAGCAGCTTCTGGAGCGGGGGGGCCCGAAGTGCAGATACGCAGTATTTT
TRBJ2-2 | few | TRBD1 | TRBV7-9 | CASSSSPGTGEGTGELFF | TGTGCCAGCAGCAGCAGCCCCGGGACAGGGGAGGGGACCGGGGAGCTGTTTTTT
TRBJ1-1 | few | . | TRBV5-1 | CASSSWDSGGSEAFF | TGCGCCAGCAGCTCCTGGGACTCCGGGGGTAGTGAAGCTTTCTTT
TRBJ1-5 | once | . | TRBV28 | CASSLSRQGSNQPQHF | TGTGCCAGCAGTTTATCCCGGCAGGGGAGCAATCAGCCCCAGCATTTT
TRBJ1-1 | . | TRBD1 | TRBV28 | CASSLGRGDREAFF | TGTGCCAGCAGTTTAGGGCGCGGGGACAGGGAAGCTTTCTTT
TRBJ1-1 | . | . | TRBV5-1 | CASSSITGQTGTEAFF | TGCGCCAGCAGCTCCATAACCGGGCAAACGGGGACTGAAGCTTTCTTT
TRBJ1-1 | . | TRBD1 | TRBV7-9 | CASSSRDRGVNTETFF | TGTGCCAGCAGCTCCCGCGACAGGGGGGTGAACACTGAAACTTTCTTT
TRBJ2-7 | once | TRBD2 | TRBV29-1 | CSVRTSGRYEQYF | TGCAGCGTCAGGACTAGCGGGAGGTACGAGCAGTACTTC
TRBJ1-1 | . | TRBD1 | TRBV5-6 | CASSQVQGMNTEAFF | TGTGCCAGCAGCCAAGTACAGGGGATGAACACTGAAGCTTTCTTT
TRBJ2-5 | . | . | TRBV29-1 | CSVQGGAETQYF | TGCAGCGTCCAGGGTGGCGCGGAGACCCAGTACTTC
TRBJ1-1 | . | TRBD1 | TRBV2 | CASRPLGQRNTEAFF | TGTGCCAGCAGGCCGCTGGGACAGAGGAACACTGAAGCTTTCTTT
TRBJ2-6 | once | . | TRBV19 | CASSRQGSGANVLTF | TGTGCCAGTAGTAGGCAGGGCTCTGGGGCCAACGTCCTGACTTTC
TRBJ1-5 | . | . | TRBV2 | CASRGEGNQPQHF | TGTGCCAGCAGGGGGGAGGGCAATCAGCCCCAGCATTTT
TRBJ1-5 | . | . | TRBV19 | CAGGRVSSQPQHF | TGTGCCGGAGGGAGGGTTTCAAGTCAGCCCCAGCATTTT
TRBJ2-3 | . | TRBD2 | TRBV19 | CASRKGGTQYF | TGTGCCAGTAGGAAGGGAGGGACGCAGTATTTT
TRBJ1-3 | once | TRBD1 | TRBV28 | CASNDPGTGGKTIYF | TGTGCCAGCAACGACCCCGGGACAGGGGGCAAGACCATATATTTT
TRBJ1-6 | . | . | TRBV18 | CASSLAQGSYNSPLHF | TGTGCCAGCTCACTAGCCCAGGGCTCCTATAATTCACCCCTCCACTTT
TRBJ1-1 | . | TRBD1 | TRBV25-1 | CASGLGTGQSAFF | TGTGCCAGCGGACTCGGGACAGGCCAGAGTGCTTTCTTT
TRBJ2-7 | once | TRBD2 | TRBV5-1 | CAVPQRGYLGEQYF | TGCGCCGTCCCACAGCGGGGGTACCTCGGCGAGCAGTACTTC
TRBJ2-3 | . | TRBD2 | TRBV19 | CASSPSGLPTDTQYF | TGTGCCAGTAGTCCTAGCGGTCTTCCCACAGATACGCAGTATTTT
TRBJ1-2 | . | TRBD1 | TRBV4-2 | CASSQDIGTGYGYTF | TGTGCCAGCAGCCAAGATATAGGGACAGGGTATGGCTACACCTTC
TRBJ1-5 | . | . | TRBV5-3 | CARSLRVQPQHF | TGTGCCAGAAGCTTGCGGGTTCAGCCCCAGCATTTT
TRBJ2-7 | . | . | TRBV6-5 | CASSYWGEAPYEQYF | TGTGCCAGCAGTTACTGGGGCGAGGCTCCCTACGAGCAGTACTTC
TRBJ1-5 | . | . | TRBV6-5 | CASSPTHLRQPQHF | TGTGCCAGCAGCCCCACCCACCTCCGGCAGCCCCAGCATTTT
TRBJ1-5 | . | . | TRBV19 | CASSMFGQPSGPQHF | TGTGCCAGTAGTATGTTCGGACAGCCGAGTGGGCCCCAGCATTTT
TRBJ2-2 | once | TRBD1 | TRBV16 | CASSQYVRGAGQGVLTGELFF | TGTGCCAGCAGCCAATATGTGCGTGGCGCGGGCCAGGGGGTCCTCACCGGGGAGCTGTTTTTT
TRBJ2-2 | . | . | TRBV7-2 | CASSLGLPNTGELFF | TGTGCCAGCAGCTTAGGACTACCTAACACCGGGGAGCTGTTTTTT
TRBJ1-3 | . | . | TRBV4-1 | CASSPGGDASGNTIYF | TGCGCCAGCAGCCCTGGGGGGGACGCCTCTGGAAACACCATATATTTT
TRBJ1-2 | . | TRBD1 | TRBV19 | CASSLGTGAVANYGYTF | TGTGCCAGTAGCCTCGGGACAGGGGCGGTAGCTAACTATGGCTACACCTTC
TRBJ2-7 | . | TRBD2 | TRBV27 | CATGGGGSGRVIYEQYF | TGTGCCACCGGCGGAGGGGGTAGCGGGAGGGTGATCTACGAGCAGTACTTC
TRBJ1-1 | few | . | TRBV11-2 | CASSLVGAWTEAFF | TGTGCCAGCAGCTTAGTGGGGGCGTGGACTGAAGCTTTCTTT
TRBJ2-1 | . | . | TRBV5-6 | CASSLVGGASYNEQFF | TGTGCCAGCAGCTTGGTGGGGGGGGCGTCCTACAATGAGCAGTTCTTC
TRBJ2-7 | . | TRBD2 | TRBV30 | CAWSVGTSDPYEQYF | TGTGCCTGGAGTGTAGGGACTAGCGATCCCTACGAGCAGTACTTC
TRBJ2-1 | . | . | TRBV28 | CASSLGWSSYNEQFF | TGTGCCAGCAGTTTAGGATGGAGCTCCTACAATGAGCAGTTCTTC
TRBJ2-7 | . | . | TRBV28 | CASSSGAVIDEQYF | TGTGCCAGCAGTTCTGGGGCCGTGATCGACGAGCAGTACTTC